This T cell receptor beta chain stems from a study of cytomegalovirus exposure and HLA in healthy donors. Study-wide results and caveats: Earlier analysis looked at TCR beta V segments, and most were productive about 90% or about 30% of the time.

Trimming cost V 1 base and J 3 bases, with 9 bases left between them. Germline CDR1 SGHTA, CDR2 FQGNSA. The CDR3 consists of 15 residues. Primers for the PCR totalled 60 Vbeta and 13 Jbeta. Produced via immunoSEQ multiplex PCR; TCRdb's table is partial and in-frame only. The table lists 90,000 to 120,000 clones, 65% to 80% of them singletons. On this clone itself: Its antigen is as yet unknown.

This clonotype originated in a male donor in good health and CMV-seronegative. The J gene is TRBJ2-2, the V gene TRBV7-2; D remains unclear. The sample was PBMCs. CDR3 bases: TGTGCCAGCAGCTTAGGAGGCTACGACACCGGGGAGCTGTTTTTT. Amino acid sequence: CASSLGGYDTGELFF.